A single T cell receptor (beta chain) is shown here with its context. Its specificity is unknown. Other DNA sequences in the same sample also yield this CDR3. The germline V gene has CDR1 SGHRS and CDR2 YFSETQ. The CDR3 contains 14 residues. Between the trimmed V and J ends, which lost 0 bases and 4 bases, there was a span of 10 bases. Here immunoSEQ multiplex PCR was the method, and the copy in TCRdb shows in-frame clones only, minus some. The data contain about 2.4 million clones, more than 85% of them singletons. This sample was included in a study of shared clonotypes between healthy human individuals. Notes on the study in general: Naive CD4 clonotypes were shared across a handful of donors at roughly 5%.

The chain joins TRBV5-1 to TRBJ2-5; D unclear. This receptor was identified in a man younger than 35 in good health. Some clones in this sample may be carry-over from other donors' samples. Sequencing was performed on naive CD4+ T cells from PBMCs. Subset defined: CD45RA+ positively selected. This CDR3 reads CASSLEGPGETQYF. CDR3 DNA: TGCGCCAGCAGCTTGGAGGGTCCGGGAGAGACCCAGTACTTC.